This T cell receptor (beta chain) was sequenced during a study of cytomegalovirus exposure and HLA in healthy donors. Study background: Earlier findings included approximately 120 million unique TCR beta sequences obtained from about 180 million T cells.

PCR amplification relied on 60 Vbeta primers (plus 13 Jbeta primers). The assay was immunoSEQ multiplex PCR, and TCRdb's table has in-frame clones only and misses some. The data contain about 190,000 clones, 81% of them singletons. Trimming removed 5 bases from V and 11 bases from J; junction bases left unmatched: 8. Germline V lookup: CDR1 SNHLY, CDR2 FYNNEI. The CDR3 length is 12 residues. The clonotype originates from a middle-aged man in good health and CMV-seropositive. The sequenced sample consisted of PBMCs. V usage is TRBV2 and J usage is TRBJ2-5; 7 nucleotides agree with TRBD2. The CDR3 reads CASSNGGREQYF. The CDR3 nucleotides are TGTGCCAGCAGTAACGGGGGGAGGGAGCAGTACTTC. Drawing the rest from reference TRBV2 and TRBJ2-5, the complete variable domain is EPEVTQTPSHQVTQMGQEVILRCVPISNHLYFYWYRQILGQKVEFLVSFYNNEISEKSEIFDDQFSVERPDGSNFTLKIRSTKLEDSAMYFCASSNGGREQYFGPGTRLLVL.